This T cell receptor beta chain is drawn from a study of Ad26.COV2.S vaccination and SARS-CoV-2 variants. Turning to the study itself: Once, or twice with 56 days between doses, Ad26.COV2.S was given intramuscularly.

The method was immunoSEQ multiplex PCR; TCRdb's version includes in-frame clones alone and lacks a portion of them. The table shows around 300,000 clones, with 85% to 90% occurring only once. Sample treatment: some 20 received Ad26.COV2.S at low or high dose, single or two shots; 5 received placebo; per-sample allocation not given. Sampling happened 63 days after the first vaccine or placebo injection. An Ad26 vector expressing Wuhan-strain SARS-CoV-2 spike constituted the vaccine. Only a few counts were recorded for this clone. Trimming removed 6 bases from V and 10 bases from J; junction bases left unmatched: 12. The CDR3 length is 15 residues. Germline V gene data show CDR1 as SNHLY and CDR2 as FYNNEI.

The rearrangement links TRBV2 to TRBJ1-6, with 7 bases aligning to TRBD1. Sequencing was performed on peripheral blood, taken in a trial of Ad26.COV2.S vaccine versus placebo. The sequence was collected from a person between 18 and 59 years old who received the Ad26.COV2.S COVID-19 vaccine or a placebo. DNA of the CDR3: TGTGCCAGCAGGGTACTCCGGGACAGACGCTCACCCCTCCACTTT. Residues: CASRVLRDRRSPLHF.